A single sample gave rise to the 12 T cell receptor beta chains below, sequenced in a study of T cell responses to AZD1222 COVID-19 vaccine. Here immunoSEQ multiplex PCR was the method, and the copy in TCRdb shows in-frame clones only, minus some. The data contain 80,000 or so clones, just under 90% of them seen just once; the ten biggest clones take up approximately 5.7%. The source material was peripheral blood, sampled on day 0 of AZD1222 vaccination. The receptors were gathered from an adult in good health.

This CDR3 reads CASSQLFQARQGRINEQFF. For the CDR3, the DNA is TGTGCCAGCAGCCAATTATTCCAGGCGAGACAGGGACGGATCAATGAGCAGTTCTTC. V gene TRBV3-1 (or the pseudogene TRBV3-2) combines with J gene TRBJ2-1, with 7 bases that match TRBD1. This CDR3 region has 19 residues. CDR1 and CDR2 from the germline V gene are LGHDT and YNNKEL (reference sequence). Trimming cost V 2 bases and J 6 bases; bases outside gene matches: 19.

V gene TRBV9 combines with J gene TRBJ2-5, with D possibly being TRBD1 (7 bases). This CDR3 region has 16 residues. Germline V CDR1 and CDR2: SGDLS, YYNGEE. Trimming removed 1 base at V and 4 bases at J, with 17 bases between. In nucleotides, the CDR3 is TGTGCCAGCAGCGTAATCGGAGGGGGCATAGGAGAGACCCAGTACTTC. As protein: CASSVIGGGIGETQYF.

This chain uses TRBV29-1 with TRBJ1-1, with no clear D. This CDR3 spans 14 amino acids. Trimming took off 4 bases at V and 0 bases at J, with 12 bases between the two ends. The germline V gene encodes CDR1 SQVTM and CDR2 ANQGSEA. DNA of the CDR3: TGCAGCGTTGCCAATGGAGACATGAACACTGAAGCTTTCTTT. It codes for CSVANGDMNTEAFF.

This chain's CDR3 is CTSSQVGTDSGNTIYF. The DNA for the CDR3 is TGCACCAGCAGCCAAGTAGGTACAGACTCTGGAAACACCATATATTTT. The V and J genes are TRBV1 and TRBJ1-3; no check of the table's D call, TRBD1, against the DNA was made. TRBV1 is labeled a pseudogene. This CDR3 spans 16 amino acids.

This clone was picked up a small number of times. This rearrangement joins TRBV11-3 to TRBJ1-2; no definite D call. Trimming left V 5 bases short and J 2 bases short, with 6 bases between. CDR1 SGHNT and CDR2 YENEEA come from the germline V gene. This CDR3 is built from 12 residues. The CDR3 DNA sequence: TGTGCCAGCAGCATGAACAACTATGGCTACACCTTC. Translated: CASSMNNYGYTF.

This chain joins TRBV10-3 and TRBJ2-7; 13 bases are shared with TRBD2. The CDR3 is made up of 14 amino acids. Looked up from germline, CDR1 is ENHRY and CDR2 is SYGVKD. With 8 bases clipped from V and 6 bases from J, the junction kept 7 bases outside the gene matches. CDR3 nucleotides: TGTGCCATCGGGGGACTAGCGGGAAACGTCGAGCAGTACTTC. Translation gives CAIGGLAGNVEQYF.

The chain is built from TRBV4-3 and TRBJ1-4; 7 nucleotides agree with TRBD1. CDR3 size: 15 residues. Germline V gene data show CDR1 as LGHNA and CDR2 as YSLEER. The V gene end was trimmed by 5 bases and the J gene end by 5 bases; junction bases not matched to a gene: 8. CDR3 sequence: CASSFTTGINEKLFF. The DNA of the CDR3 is TGCGCCAGCAGCTTTACGACAGGGATAAATGAAAAACTGTTTTTT.

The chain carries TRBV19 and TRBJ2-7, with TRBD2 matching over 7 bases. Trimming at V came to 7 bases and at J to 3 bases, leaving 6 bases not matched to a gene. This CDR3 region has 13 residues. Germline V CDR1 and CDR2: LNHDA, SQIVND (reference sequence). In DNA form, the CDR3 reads TGTGCCAGTACACAATCGGGGGGCTACGAGCAGTACTTC. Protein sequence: CASTQSGGYEQYF.

The CDR3 loop reads CASSITGDSYEQYF. CDR3 DNA sequence: TGTGCCAGTAGTATAACAGGGGATTCCTACGAGCAGTACTTC. The gene calls are TRBV19 and TRBJ2-7, with TRBD1 matching 7 bases. J gave up 1 base and V 2 bases, and 2 bases lay outside the gene matches. The CDR3 runs to 14 residues. CDR1 is LNHDA, CDR2 SQIVND, per germline (reference sequence).

The chain's CDR3 is CASSPRDRANEQYF. For the CDR3, the DNA is TGTGCCAGCAGCCCCCGGGACAGGGCGAACGAGCAGTACTTC. The chain recombines TRBV7-8 with TRBJ2-7, with 9 bases matching TRBD1. The CDR3 spans 14 residues. Per germline, CDR1 SGHVS and CDR2 FQNEAQ. The ends lost 5 bases at V and 5 bases at J; junction bases unmatched: 7.

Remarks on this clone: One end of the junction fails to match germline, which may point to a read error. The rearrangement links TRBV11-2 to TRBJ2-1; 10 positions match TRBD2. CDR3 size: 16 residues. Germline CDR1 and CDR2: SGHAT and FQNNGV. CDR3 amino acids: CASSRQAGGPYNEQFF. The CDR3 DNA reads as TGTGCCAGCAGCCGGCAAGCGGGGGGGCCCTATAATGAGCAGTTCTTC.

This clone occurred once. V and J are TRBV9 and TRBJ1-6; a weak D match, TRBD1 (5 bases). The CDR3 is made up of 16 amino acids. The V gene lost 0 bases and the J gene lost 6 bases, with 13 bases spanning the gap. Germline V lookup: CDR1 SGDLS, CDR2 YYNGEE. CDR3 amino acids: CASSVGGAAINSPLHF. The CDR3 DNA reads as TGTGCCAGCAGCGTAGGCGGGGCAGCAATTAATTCACCCCTCCACTTT. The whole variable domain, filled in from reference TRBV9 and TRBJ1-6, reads DSGVTQTPKHLITATGQRVTLRCSPRSGDLSVYWYQQSLDQGLQFLIQYYNGEERAKGNILERFSAQQFPDLHSELNLSSLELGDSALYFCASSVGGAAINSPLHFGNGTRLTVT.